The present T cell receptor (beta chain) was sequenced within a study of T cells in Graves' hyperthyroidism and ophthalmopathy. Study-wide context: Before treatment of any kind, peripheral blood was taken at initial diagnosis. Study findings and constraints: Most thyroid-expanded clonotypes above 0.001 were also found in blood.

About this clonotype itself: Its specificity is unknown.

Amplification yielded TCR beta CDR3 regions, with RNA transcripts as the source. First-round RT-PCR of the TCR CDR3 relied on the HTBI primer set. TCRdb reanalysed the multiplex PCR reads using MiXCR and keeps one entry per CDR3 protein. The table has more than 350,000 distinct CDR3 sequences, more than 13% seen once. The sequencing sample was made of blood. This receptor was identified in a woman in her 30s with Graves' hyperthyroidism.

CDR3 sequence: CASSYSAGGLNEQFF. The DNA of the CDR3 is TGTGCCAGCAGTTATTCTGCGGGAGGGTTGAATGAGCAGTTCTTC. The V call is TRBV6-2 or TRBV6-3, the J call TRBJ2-1, with TRBD2 matching 9 bases. After removal of 3 bases from V and 7 bases from J, the junction contained 7 bases not matched to a gene. Germline CDR1 reads MNHEY; CDR2 reads SVGEGT. CDR3 size: 15 residues.